This T cell receptor beta chain was retrieved from a study of blood T cell repertoires in COVID-19. Across over 20 US areas, participants ranged in age from roughly 18 to 95 years. Germline assignment: CDR1 MDHEN and CDR2 SYDVKM. With 2 bases clipped from V and 14 bases from J, the junction kept 8 bases outside the gene matches. The CDR3 is 14 residues long. The assay was immunoSEQ multiplex PCR, and TCRdb's table has in-frame clones only and misses some. This sample has approximately 300,000 clones, with around 90% found just once. The sequence came from a man in his fifties or sixties who had recovered from COVID-19. The chain has TRBV28 and TRBJ1-4; 10 nucleotides align to TRBD1. The specimen was PBMCs or T cells enriched from blood (not recorded which). The CDR3 coding sequence is TGTGCCAGCAGTTTACCCGGACAGGGGGAAACCCTGTTTTTT. This codes for CASSLPGQGETLFF.